The sequence of this T cell receptor beta chain was determined in a study of T cells in women clearing cervical HPV infection. Method: immunoSEQ multiplex PCR; TCRdb's copy keeps in-frame clones and lacks some. The sample's table shows nearly 35,000 clones. A note on this clone: The CDR3 end falls 3 residues outside the read, so it is completed with the germline J gene.

The CDR3 totals 15 residues. Germline V gene lookup returns CDR1 KGHSH and CDR2 LQKENI. The TCR sequence derives from a woman aged 18 to 75 with a cervical HPV16 infection that either progressed to CIN3+ or cleared (not recorded which). The sequenced sample consisted of blood buffy coat. This chain connects TRBV18 to TRBJ2-3; TRBD1 matches 10 bases. Incomplete CDR3 DNA: TGTGCCAGCTCACCGCGGACAGGGGGGATGGAGACG. Residues: CASSPRTGGMET. The whole CDR3 region reads CASSPRTGGMETQYF.